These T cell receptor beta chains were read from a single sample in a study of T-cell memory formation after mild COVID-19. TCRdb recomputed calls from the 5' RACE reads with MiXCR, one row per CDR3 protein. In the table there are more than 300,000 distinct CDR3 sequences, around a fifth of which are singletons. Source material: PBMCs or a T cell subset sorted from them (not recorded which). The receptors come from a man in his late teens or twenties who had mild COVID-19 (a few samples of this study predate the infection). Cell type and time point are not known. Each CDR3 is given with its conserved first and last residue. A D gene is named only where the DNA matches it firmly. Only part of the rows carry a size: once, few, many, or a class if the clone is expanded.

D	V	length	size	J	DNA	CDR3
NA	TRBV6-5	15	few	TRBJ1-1	TGTGCCAGCAGTTCCCGCGGCAGGGGTAACACTGAAGCTTTCTTT	CASSSRGRGNTEAFF
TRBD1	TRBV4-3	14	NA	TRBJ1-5	TGCGCCAGCAGCCAAGCGACAGGGCGTCAGCCCCAGCATTTT	CASSQATGRQPQHF
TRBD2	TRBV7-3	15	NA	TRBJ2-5	TGTGCCAGCAGCTTAGGGCTAGCGGTTGGAGAGACCCAGTACTTC	CASSLGLAVGETQYF
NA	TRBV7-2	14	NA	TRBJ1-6	TGTGCCAGCAGAGAGCAGGGGCACGGTTCACCCCTCCACTTT	CASREQGHGSPLHF
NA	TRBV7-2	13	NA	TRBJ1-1	TGTGCCAGCAGCTCATGGAGACAGGCTGTAGCTTTCTTT	CASSSWRQAVAFF
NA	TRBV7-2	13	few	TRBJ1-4	TGTGCCAGCAGCTTGATGGGGAGTGAAAAACTGTTTTTT	CASSLMGSEKLFF
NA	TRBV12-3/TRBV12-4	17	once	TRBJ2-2	TGTGCCAGCAGTTCTGCAGGGGGGATAACGAACACCGGGGAGCTGTTTTTT	CASSSAGGITNTGELFF
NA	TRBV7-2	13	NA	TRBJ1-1	TGTGCCAGCAGCTTCTCCCGGTGGACTGAAGCTTTCTTT	CASSFSRWTEAFF
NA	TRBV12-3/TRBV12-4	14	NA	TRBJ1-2	TGTGCCAGCAGTTTGCCTGGCGGGTTATATGGCTACACCTTC	CASSLPGGLYGYTF
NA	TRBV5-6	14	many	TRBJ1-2	TGTGCCAGCAGCTTGGGGCAGGGAAAAGGAGGCTACACCTTC	CASSLGQGKGGYTF
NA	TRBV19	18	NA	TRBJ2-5	TGTGCCAGTAGTATGAATAAGGAGGCAGGGAGGTACCAAGAGACCCAGTACTTC	CASSMNKEAGRYQETQYF
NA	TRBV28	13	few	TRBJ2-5	TGTGCCAGCGGCTCGGGAGATGAAGGGACCCAGTACTTC	CASGSGDEGTQYF
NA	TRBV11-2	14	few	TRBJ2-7	TGTGCCAGCAGCTTACACCCCGGCAGATACGAGCAGTACTTC	CASSLHPGRYEQYF
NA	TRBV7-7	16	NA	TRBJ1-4	TGTGCTAGCAGCCCTGGCGCGGGTGCAACTAATGAAAAACTGTTTTTT	CASSPGAGATNEKLFF
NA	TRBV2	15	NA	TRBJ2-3	TGTGCCAGCAGTGCAGAGAGCTCTAGCACAGATACGCAGTATTTT	CASSAESSSTDTQYF
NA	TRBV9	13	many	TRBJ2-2	TGTGCCAGCAGCTCTCGAGCCACCGGGGAGCTGTTTTTT	CASSSRATGELFF
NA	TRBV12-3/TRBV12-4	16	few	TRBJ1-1	TGTGCCAGCAGTCCCCCGCCACTTGGGGGTAACACTGAAGCTTTCTTT	CASSPPPLGGNTEAFF
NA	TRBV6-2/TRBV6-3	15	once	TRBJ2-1	TGTGCCAGCAGTCGACAAGGGGTAAGCTACAATGAGCAGTTCTTC	CASSRQGVSYNEQFF
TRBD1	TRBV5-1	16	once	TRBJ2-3	TGCGCCAGCAGTAGAGGAACAGGGGGCGTCGCAGATACGCAGTATTTT	CASSRGTGGVADTQYF
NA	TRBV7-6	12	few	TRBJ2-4	TGTGCCAGCAGCCCACTTACGGACATTCAGTACTTC	CASSPLTDIQYF
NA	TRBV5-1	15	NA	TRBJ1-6	TGCGCCAGCAGCCCCGGCGGGGATGGTAATTCACCCCTCCACTTT	CASSPGGDGNSPLHF
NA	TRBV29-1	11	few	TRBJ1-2	TGCAGCGCCAAATACGACGGAGGAGGAACCTTC	CSAKYDGGGTF
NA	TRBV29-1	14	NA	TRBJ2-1	TGCAGCGTTGGGAGGCAGGGCTTATACAATGAGCAGTTCTTC	CSVGRQGLYNEQFF
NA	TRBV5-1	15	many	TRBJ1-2	TGCGCCAGCAGCTACATTTACCCAGCTAACTATGGCTACACCTTC	CASSYIYPANYGYTF
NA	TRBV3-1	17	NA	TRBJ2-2	TGTGCCAGCAGCCACCCCAAGGAGGGGGGGGCCGGCGGGGAGCTGTTTTTT	CASSHPKEGGAGGELFF
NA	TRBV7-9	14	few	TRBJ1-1	TGTGCCAGCAGACCGGGACGGCTGAACACTGAAGCTTTCTTT	CASRPGRLNTEAFF